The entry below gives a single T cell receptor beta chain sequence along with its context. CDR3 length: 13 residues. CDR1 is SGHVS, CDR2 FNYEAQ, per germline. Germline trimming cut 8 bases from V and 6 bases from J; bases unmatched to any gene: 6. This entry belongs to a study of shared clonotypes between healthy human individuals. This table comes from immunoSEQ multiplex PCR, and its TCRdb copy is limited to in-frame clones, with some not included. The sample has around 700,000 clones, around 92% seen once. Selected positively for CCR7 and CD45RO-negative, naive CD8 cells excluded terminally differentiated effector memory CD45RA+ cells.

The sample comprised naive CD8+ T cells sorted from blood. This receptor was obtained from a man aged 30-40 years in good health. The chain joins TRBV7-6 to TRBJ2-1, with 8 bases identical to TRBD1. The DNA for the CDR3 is TGTGCCAGCTCCCGACAGGGGAGCAATGAGCAGTTCTTC. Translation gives CASSRQGSNEQFF.